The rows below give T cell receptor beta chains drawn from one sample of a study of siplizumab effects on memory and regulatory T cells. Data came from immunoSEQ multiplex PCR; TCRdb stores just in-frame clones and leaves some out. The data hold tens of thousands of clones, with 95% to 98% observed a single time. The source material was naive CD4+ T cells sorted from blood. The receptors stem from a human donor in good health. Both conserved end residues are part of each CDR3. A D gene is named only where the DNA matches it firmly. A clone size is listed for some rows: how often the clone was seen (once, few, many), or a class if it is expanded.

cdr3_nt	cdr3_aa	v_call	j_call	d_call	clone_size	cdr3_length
TGCGCCAGCAGCCAAGCAGACAGAGACTATGGCTACACCTTC	CASSQADRDYGYTF	TRBV4-1	TRBJ1-2	.	.	14
TGTGCCAGCATGAAGAGCTCCTACAATGAGCAGTTCTTC	CASMKSSYNEQFF	TRBV6-1	TRBJ2-1	.	.	13
TGTGCCATCAGTGGGGGACAGGGGCGCGATAGCTACGAGCAGTACTTC	CAISGGQGRDSYEQYF	TRBV10-3	TRBJ2-7	TRBD1	once	16
TGTGCCAGCAGCTTCATGGGACAGGGGGGGTTAGGCACTGAAGCTTTCTTT	CASSFMGQGGLGTEAFF	TRBV4-2	TRBJ1-1	TRBD1	.	17
TGTGCTAGTGGTTTGAACCGGGACGGGACCCAGTACTTC	CASGLNRDGTQYF	TRBV12-5	TRBJ2-5	.	.	13
TGCGCCAGCAGCTTGGCAGTGGGCCCGTTCAATGAGCAGTTCTTC	CASSLAVGPFNEQFF	TRBV5-1	TRBJ2-1	.	.	15
TGCGCCAGCAGCCAAGATTTTGCCTCCTACAATGAGCAGTTCTTC	CASSQDFASYNEQFF	TRBV4-3	TRBJ2-1	.	once	15
TGTGCCTGGACAGGGAGAGATACGCAGTATTTT	CAWTGRDTQYF	TRBV30	TRBJ2-3	.	once	11
TGTGCCAGCAGTAGGGACCATGAAAAACTGTTTTTT	CASSRDHEKLFF	TRBV27	TRBJ1-4	.	.	12
TGTGCCAGTAGTATCGTGGGCCTCTCTGGGGCCAACGTCCTGACTTTC	CASSIVGLSGANVLTF	TRBV19	TRBJ2-6	.	.	16
TGTGCCAGCTCACCACCCTCTGGGGCCAACGTCCTGACTTTC	CASSPPSGANVLTF	TRBV18	TRBJ2-6	.	.	14
TGTGCCAGCAGCCGTACGACAGGGGGAGAGACCCAGTACTTC	CASSRTTGGETQYF	TRBV5-6	TRBJ2-5	TRBD1	.	14
TGTGCCAGTAGCATCTTGACGAAGGGAGAGCAGTTCTTC	CASSILTKGEQFF	TRBV19	TRBJ2-1	.	.	13
TGTGCCTGGAGTTTGGGGTTGGGCACTGAAGCTTTCTTT	CAWSLGLGTEAFF	TRBV30	TRBJ1-1	.	.	13
TGCGCCAGCAGCTTCAGCGGGAGGCGGGGAGAGACCCAGTACTTC	CASSFSGRRGETQYF	TRBV5-1	TRBJ2-5	TRBD2	.	15
TGTGCCAGCAGCTTGGGAGGGGTTAACTATGGCTACACCTTC	CASSLGGVNYGYTF	TRBV5-5	TRBJ1-2	.	.	14
TGTGCCAGCTTCAACCAGACAAGACCTCGGCAGTTCTTC	CASFNQTRPRQFF	TRBV5-4	TRBJ2-1	.	.	13
TGTGCCAGCAGTGAGGGCTATGGCTACACCTTC	CASSEGYGYTF	TRBV28	TRBJ1-2	.	.	11
TGTGCCAGCAGCTTTCTCGGACAGACATATGGCTACACCTTC	CASSFLGQTYGYTF	TRBV11-2	TRBJ1-2	.	.	14
TGTGCCAGTAGCCTCGGACTAGCGGGCCAAGAGACCCAGTACTTC	CASSLGLAGQETQYF	TRBV19	TRBJ2-5	TRBD2	.	15
TGTGCCAGCAGCCCGCAGGACAGGGGACGAAATCAGCCCCAGCATTTT	CASSPQDRGRNQPQHF	TRBV11-2	TRBJ1-5	TRBD1	.	16
TGCAGCGAGCCGACAGGGAAGGGGAGCTACACCTTC	CSEPTGKGSYTF	TRBV29-1	TRBJ1-2	TRBD1	.	12
TGTGCCTGGAGTGTACTCGTAGGGAACTATGGCTACACCTTC	CAWSVLVGNYGYTF	TRBV30	TRBJ1-2	.	.	14
TGTGCCAGCTCAGGACAGGTTAGAGACACTGAAGCTTTCTTT	CASSGQVRDTEAFF	TRBV18	TRBJ1-1	TRBD1	.	14
TGCGCCAGCAGCCCGATCCTCAAAGAAAGGACAACAACGGCCTATGGCTACACCTTC	CASSPILKERTTTAYGYTF	TRBV4-1	TRBJ1-2	.	.	19
TGTGCCATCAGTGTCAACGAAGGCTATGGCTACACCTTC	CAISVNEGYGYTF	TRBV10-3	TRBJ1-2	.	.	13
TGTGCCAGCAGCCAAGATCTTACCCTTGTTGAGCAGTTCTTC	CASSQDLTLVEQFF	TRBV4-2	TRBJ2-1	.	.	14
TGTGCCAGCAATCCCTCCGGGACAGGGCACGAGCAGTACTTC	CASNPSGTGHEQYF	TRBV6-6	TRBJ2-7	TRBD1	.	14
TGTGCCAGCAGCCAAGAAGTGTTCCATGGCTACACCTTC	CASSQEVFHGYTF	TRBV14	TRBJ1-2	.	.	13
TGTGCCAGCAGCCTTCAGGGTGGTCGATCACCCCTCCACTTT	CASSLQGGRSPLHF	TRBV27	TRBJ1-6	.	once	14
TGTGCCAGCAAGACAGAGTTGAACACTGAAGCTTTCTTT	CASKTELNTEAFF	TRBV28	TRBJ1-1	.	.	13
TGCAGCGGCCTGGACGGTACCTACGAGCAGTACTTC	CSGLDGTYEQYF	TRBV29-1	TRBJ2-7	.	.	12
TGTGCCAGCAGTGACCCGACGGGGGCGAATACGCAGTATTTT	CASSDPTGANTQYF	TRBV28	TRBJ2-3	.	.	14
TGCGCCAGCAGCTTGGGCGGGGGTGGTACAGATACGCAGTATTTT	CASSLGGGGTDTQYF	TRBV5-1	TRBJ2-3	TRBD2	.	15
TGTGCCTGGAGTGTCGGTACAGCGAAATATGGCTACACCTTC	CAWSVGTAKYGYTF	TRBV30	TRBJ1-2	.	.	14
TGTGCCAGCAGCCAAGATCAGGTTGGGGGCGGGAGCTACAATGAGCAGTTCTTC	CASSQDQVGGGSYNEQFF	TRBV14	TRBJ2-1	.	once	18
TGTGCCAGTAGTATTTCGGGGCCTGACAATCAGCCCCAGCATTTT	CASSISGPDNQPQHF	TRBV19	TRBJ1-5	.	.	15
TGTGCCAGCGGGGAGACTAGTCTCTTC	CASGETSLF	TRBV28	TRBJ2-1	.	.	9
TGCAGCGTTGTTCGGGGACTAGCGGGAGGGCGCCTCTCAGATACGCAGTATTTT	CSVVRGLAGGRLSDTQYF	TRBV29-1	TRBJ2-3	TRBD2	.	18
TGTGCCAGCAGTGGGAAACAGAGAAACACCATATATTTT	CASSGKQRNTIYF	TRBV7-8	TRBJ1-3	.	.	13
TGTGCCAGCAGCGCATGGACAGGTTCGAACACCGGGGAGCTGTTTTTT	CASSAWTGSNTGELFF	TRBV5-8	TRBJ2-2	TRBD1	.	16
TGTGCCAGCTCACCTCTTCTGGGCTCCGGGGAGCTGTTTTTT	CASSPLLGSGELFF	TRBV18	TRBJ2-2	.	.	14
TGTGCCTGGAGTCAGGTGGACCTCTACAATGAGCAGTTCTTC	CAWSQVDLYNEQFF	TRBV30	TRBJ2-1	.	.	14
TGTGCCAGCTCACGGGACAGGGGAGGCGCCGGGGAGCTGTTTTTT	CASSRDRGGAGELFF	TRBV18	TRBJ2-2	TRBD1	once	15
TGTGCCAGCAGCCCCCGAGGGGGACAGGGGTACACCGGGGAGCTGTTTTTT	CASSPRGGQGYTGELFF	TRBV9	TRBJ2-2	TRBD1	.	17
TGTGCCTGGAGTGTGGGGGCAGGGAGTCAAGAGACCCAGTACTTC	CAWSVGAGSQETQYF	TRBV30	TRBJ2-5	.	.	15
TGTGCCAGCAGCGTAGGGACAAAGAACACTGAAGCTTTCTTT	CASSVGTKNTEAFF	TRBV5-4	TRBJ1-1	.	.	14
TGTGCCAGCAGTGAGACAGGGGTGGTCTCGGCCGATGAGCAGTTCTTC	CASSETGVVSADEQFF	TRBV6-1	TRBJ2-1	TRBD1	.	16
TGTGCCAGCAGTCCGCCCGCCGAGCAGTACTTC	CASSPPAEQYF	TRBV28	TRBJ2-7	.	.	11
TGCGCCAGCAGCCACCCCGTAGCCAATCAGCCCCAGCATTTT	CASSHPVANQPQHF	TRBV4-1	TRBJ1-5	.	.	14
TGTGCCAGCAGCTCCGGGACAGATAATTCACCCCTCCACTTT	CASSSGTDNSPLHF	TRBV28	TRBJ1-6	TRBD1	.	14
TGTGCCAGCTGGACTAGCGGGCACAATGAGCAGTTCTTC	CASWTSGHNEQFF	TRBV6-6	TRBJ2-1	TRBD2	.	13
TGTGCCAGCAGCTTGTCCCAGGGTGGGGCTTTCTTT	CASSLSQGGAFF	TRBV5-4	TRBJ1-1	.	.	12
TGTGCCAGTAGTATCCTAAATGGCGGGACACAATACAATGAGCAGTTCTTC	CASSILNGGTQYNEQFF	TRBV19	TRBJ2-1	.	.	17
TGTGCCAGCGTTGCAAGGACGCCTAACCCCTACGAGCAGTACTTC	CASVARTPNPYEQYF	TRBV7-9	TRBJ2-7	.	.	15
TGTGCCAGCAGTGAGGGGACAGGGCGTTACGAGCAGTACTTC	CASSEGTGRYEQYF	TRBV6-5	TRBJ2-7	TRBD1	.	14
TGTGCCACCAGCAGAGGAGACTACGGAGATACGCAGTATTTT	CATSRGDYGDTQYF	TRBV15	TRBJ2-3	.	.	14